These 8 T cell receptor beta chains were all obtained from the same sample, sequenced in a study of blood T cell repertoires in COVID-19 (TCRdb year 2020). Libraries were prepared through the immunoSEQ multiplex PCR assay. TCRdb's version of the immuneACCESS table is confined to in-frame rearrangements and falls short of the full clone set. An unresolved V gene accounts for under half of the shortfall where checked; the remainder is of unknown origin. The sample yields around 230,000 clones; 70% to 85% were counted once. The ten largest clones take up 15% of the sample. Sequenced sample: PBMCs or T cells enriched from blood (not recorded which). These TCRs come from a man in his forties who had recovered from COVID-19.

The CDR3 spells CASSHQGDYGYTF. The CDR3 nucleotides read TGTGCCAGCAGCCATCAGGGGGACTATGGCTACACCTTC. The chain is built from TRBV3-1 (or the pseudogene TRBV3-2) and TRBJ1-2, with 7 bases fitting TRBD1. The CDR3 contains 13 residues. Germline V CDR1 and CDR2: LGHDT, YNNKEL (reference sequence). Trimming removed 3 bases from V and 3 bases from J; junction bases left unmatched: 1.

The chain's CDR3 is CASSNRQGSSYNEQFF. CDR3 coding DNA: TGCGCCAGCAGCAACAGACAGGGGAGCTCCTACAATGAGCAGTTCTTC. The chain combines TRBV4-1 with TRBJ2-1; 8 nucleotides align to TRBD1. V lost 5 bases and J lost 0; bases outside the gene matches: 6. This CDR3 has 16 amino acids. Germline assignment: CDR1 MGHRA and CDR2 YSYEKL.

The chain recombines TRBV7-2 with TRBJ2-7; 10 bases map to TRBD2. The CDR3 is made up of 14 amino acids. Germline V gene lookup returns CDR1 SGHTA and CDR2 FQGNSA. V lost 5 bases to trimming and J lost 2 bases; unmatched junction nucleotides: 3. CDR3 amino acids: CASSRTSGTYEQYF. The CDR3 DNA reads as TGTGCCAGCAGCCGGACTAGCGGAACCTACGAGCAGTACTTC.

The chain has TRBV9 and TRBJ2-1, with 10 bases matching TRBD1. V shed 4 bases and J 1 base; nucleotides not matched to a gene: 5. CDR3 length: 16 amino acids. CDR1 is SGDLS and CDR2 is YYNGEE in the germline V gene. The CDR3 DNA follows: TGTGCCAGCAGCTTCCGGACAGGGGGGTCCTACAATGAGCAGTTCTTC. This gives the protein CASSFRTGGSYNEQFF.

The rearrangement joins TRBV29-1 to TRBJ1-5, with D hard to call. Trimming removed 5 bases at V and 4 bases at J, with 12 bases between. The germline V gene encodes CDR1 SQVTM and CDR2 ANQGSEA. This CDR3 contains 13 residues. Written as DNA, the CDR3 is TGCAGCGTTTCCCGCAACGAGAATCAGCCCCAGCATTTT. This gives the protein CSVSRNENQPQHF.

The chain uses TRBV30 and TRBJ2-3; no reliable D call. This CDR3 contains 12 residues. CDR1 GTSNPN and CDR2 SVGIG come from the germline V gene (reference sequence). V was pared by 2 bases and J by 6 bases, with 9 bases between. The CDR3 sequence: CAWSPPLDTQYF. DNA for the CDR3: TGTGCCTGGAGTCCCCCATTGGATACGCAGTATTTT.

This rearrangement joins TRBV4-2 to TRBJ2-5, with 8 bases identical to TRBD2. The CDR3 runs 15 residues. Germline V gene sequence: CDR1 LGHNA, CDR2 YNFKEQ. J lost 5 bases, V lost 4 bases, and 9 bases had no gene match. The chain's CDR3 is CASSLLREGGETQYF. CDR3 in DNA: TGTGCCAGCAGCCTATTACGGGAGGGCGGGGAGACCCAGTACTTC.

This clone was seen repeatedly, ten times or more. Other nucleotide sequences in the sample specify the same CDR3. This chain uses TRBV9 with TRBJ2-5, with D unresolved. Trimming removed 0 bases from V and 3 bases from J, with 12 bases in between. Looked up from germline, CDR1 is SGDLS and CDR2 is YYNGEE. The length of the CDR3 is 15 residues. In DNA form, the CDR3 reads TGTGCCAGCAGCGTAGCTTACGGAGCTAAAGAGACCCAGTACTTC. It encodes CASSVAYGAKETQYF.